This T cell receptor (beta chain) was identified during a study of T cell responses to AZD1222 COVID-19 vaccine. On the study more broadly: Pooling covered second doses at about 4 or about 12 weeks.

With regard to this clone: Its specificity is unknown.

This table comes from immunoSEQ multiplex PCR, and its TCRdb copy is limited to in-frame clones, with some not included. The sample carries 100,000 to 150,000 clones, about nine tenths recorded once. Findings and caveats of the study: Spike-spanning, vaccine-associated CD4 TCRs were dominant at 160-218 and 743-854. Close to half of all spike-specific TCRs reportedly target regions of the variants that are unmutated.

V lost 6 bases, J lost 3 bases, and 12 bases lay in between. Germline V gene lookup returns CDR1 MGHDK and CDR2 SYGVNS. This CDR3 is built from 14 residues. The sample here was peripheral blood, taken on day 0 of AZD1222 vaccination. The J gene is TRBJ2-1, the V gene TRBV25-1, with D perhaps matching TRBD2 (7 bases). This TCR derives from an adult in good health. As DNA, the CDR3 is TGTGCCAGCAGGGAGGGGGGGTTCTACAATGAGCAGTTCTTC. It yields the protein CASREGGFYNEQFF.